The 14 T cell receptor beta chains presented below share a single source sample, sequenced in a study of T cell responses to AZD1222 COVID-19 vaccine. The protocol was immunoSEQ multiplex PCR, while the TCRdb copy is restricted to in-frame clones and leaves out a portion. The sample comprises around 52,000 clones, approximately 84% of which are singletons, and about a sixth rests with the top ten. Sequenced material: peripheral blood, taken on day 0 of AZD1222 vaccination. These receptors were obtained from an adult in good health.

This sequence joins TRBV7-2 and TRBJ1-5; 7 positions agree with TRBD1. The ends lost 5 bases at V and 3 bases at J; junction bases unmatched: 4. From germline, CDR1 is SGHTA and CDR2 FQGNSA. The CDR3 runs to 14 residues. For the CDR3, the DNA is TGTGCCAGCAGCCCGGGACAGCACAATCAGCCCCAGCATTTT. This sequence encodes CASSPGQHNQPQHF.

CDR3 region: CATSDIGQPYEQYF. CDR3 nucleotides: TGTGCCACCAGTGATATCGGACAGCCCTACGAGCAGTACTTC. V gene TRBV24-1 combines with J gene TRBJ2-7; possible D gene TRBD1, 6 bases. The length of the CDR3 is 14 residues. V lost 3 bases to trimming and J lost 2 bases, with 10 bases between them. Germline V CDR1 and CDR2: KGHDR, SFDVKD.

This chain uses TRBV18 with TRBJ1-1; D possibly corresponds to TRBD1 (6 bases). The CDR3 length is 15 residues. From germline, CDR1 is KGHSH and CDR2 LQKENI. V was pared by 0 bases and J by 3 bases, with 11 bases between. The CDR3 loop reads CASSPPSKGDTEAFF. The CDR3 DNA reads as TGTGCCAGCTCACCACCCTCTAAGGGGGACACTGAAGCTTTCTTT.

The chain joins TRBV5-4 to TRBJ1-3; maybe TRBD1 (5 bases). The CDR3 is 14 residues long. Trimming took 3 bases from V and 3 from J, leaving 10 bases between them. Germline CDR1 SGHNT, CDR2 YYREEE (reference sequence). The CDR3 DNA reads as TGTGCCAGCAGCTCCCAGGGATTTGGAAACACCATATATTTT. Amino acids: CASSSQGFGNTIYF.

This chain connects TRBV7-2 to TRBJ2-7; 7 bases agree with TRBD2. CDR3 length equals 13 residues. V gave up 3 bases and J gave up 7 bases; unmatched junction bases: 6. The germline V gene has CDR1 SGHTA and CDR2 FQGNSA. CDR3 in DNA: TGTGCCAGCAGCTTGAGACGGGAGGAAGAGCAGTACTTC. This gives the protein CASSLRREEEQYF.

This clone qualifies as medium-sized (0.01 to 0.1%). V is TRBV9 and J is TRBJ2-3; TRBD2 agrees at 10 bases. The CDR3 spans 16 residues. J was trimmed by 1 base and V by 3 bases; bases with no gene match: 5. Germline values: CDR1 SGDLS, CDR2 YYNGEE. This CDR3 is CASSASSGRRTDTQYF. In DNA form, the CDR3 reads TGTGCCAGCAGCGCCTCTAGCGGGAGACGCACAGATACGCAGTATTTT. Looking up the rest from reference TRBV9 and TRBJ2-3 gives the full variable domain: DSGVTQTPKHLITATGQRVTLRCSPRSGDLSVYWYQQSLDQGLQFLIQYYNGEERAKGNILERFSAQQFPDLHSELNLSSLELGDSALYFCASSASSGRRTDTQYFGPGTRLTVL.

The V and J genes are TRBV6-1 and TRBJ2-3; the D is unclear. The germline V gene has CDR1 MNHNS and CDR2 SASEGT. V was pared by 2 bases and J by 0 bases, with 6 bases between. This CDR3 contains 14 residues. CDR3 nucleotide sequence: TGTGCCAGCAGTGAAATTTCTAGCACAGATACGCAGTATTTT. Residues: CASSEISSTDTQYF.

The J gene is TRBJ2-7, the V gene TRBV28; D perhaps matches TRBD2 (6 bases). CDR3 length equals 11 residues. Germline CDR1 MDHEN, CDR2 SYDVKM. The CDR3 region has the DNA TGTGTCGTGTGGGAGGTTTACGAGCAGTACTTC. Its protein product is CVVWEVYEQYF.

The chain links TRBV9 to TRBJ1-2; 9 bases match TRBD1. Trimming at V came to 4 bases and at J to 7 bases, leaving 17 bases not matched to a gene. The CDR3 extends over 17 amino acids. The V gene's germline CDR1 is SGDLS and CDR2 YYNGEE. CDR3 region: CASSPWGLGTGSRGYTF. Here the CDR3 DNA reads TGTGCCAGCAGCCCTTGGGGGCTCGGGACAGGGTCTCGTGGCTACACCTTC.

The chain's CDR3 is CASSSEQGDIQYF. The DNA for the CDR3 is TGTGCCAGCAGCTCAGAACAGGGGGACATTCAGTACTTC. The genes are TRBV5-4 and TRBJ2-4; 8 positions agree with TRBD1. V lost 3 bases to trimming and J lost 8 bases; unmatched junction nucleotides: 4. Germline lookup yields CDR1 SGHNT and CDR2 YYREEE (reference sequence). The CDR3 sequence is 13 residues long.

This sequence joins TRBV5-1 and TRBJ2-6; 9 positions match TRBD1. J gave up 3 bases and V 0 bases, and 7 bases lay outside the gene matches. Germline V gene data show CDR1 as SGHRS and CDR2 as YFSETQ. There are 18 residues in the CDR3. The CDR3, as DNA: TGCGCCAGCAGCTTGGTCGGACAGGGGATAGTTGGGGCCAACGTCCTGACTTTC. Protein sequence: CASSLVGQGIVGANVLTF.

The rearrangement links TRBV27 to TRBJ2-5, with 7 bases that match TRBD2. The trim removed 6 bases at V and 4 bases at J, leaving 11 bases unmatched. This CDR3 has 15 amino acids. Germline lookup yields CDR1 MNHEY and CDR2 SMNVEV (reference sequence). The CDR3 spells CASSRRGSLGETQYF. The CDR3 DNA reads TGTGCCAGCAGCCGGCGGGGGTCGCTGGGAGAGACCCAGTACTTC.

The rearrangement joins TRBV12-3 or TRBV12-4 to TRBJ1-1; possibly TRBD1 for D (6 bases). CDR3 size: 13 residues. V was shortened by 4 bases and J by 5 bases, with 11 bases between the two germline ends. CDR3 loop: CASSSFRGTEAFF. The CDR3, as DNA: TGTGCCAGCAGTTCGTTCAGGGGAACTGAAGCTTTCTTT.

This chain joins TRBV4-2 and TRBJ1-1; D uncertain. CDR1 LGHNA and CDR2 YNFKEQ come from the germline V gene. The CDR3 is made up of 14 amino acids. V lost 0 bases and J 1 base, leaving 6 bases between the germline ends. This CDR3 is CASSQDGRNTEAFF. The CDR3 DNA reads TGTGCCAGCAGCCAAGATGGAAGGAACACTGAAGCTTTCTTT.